Only a few counts were recorded for the clone carrying this TCR beta chain. The data belong to a study of early T cells in non-severe SARS-CoV-2 infection. Turning to the study itself: Sequenced bulk RNA came from whole blood that was unsorted, and chains were unpaired.

Each cDNA molecule carried a unique molecular identifier. One entry per CDR3 protein results from TCRdb running MiXCR on the 5' RACE reads. The sample has tens of thousands of distinct CDR3 sequences, about an eighth seen once. CDR1 MGHRA and CDR2 YSYEKL come from the germline V gene. V was shortened by 4 bases and J by 1 base, with 13 bases between the two germline ends. The CDR3 is made up of 15 amino acids. The sequenced sample consisted of whole blood. The V and J genes are TRBV4-1 and TRBJ1-1, with D perhaps TRBD1 (5 bases). This receptor was identified in an adult who was a healthcare worker with PCR-confirmed SARS-CoV-2 infection or an uninfected control (not recorded which). The CDR3 DNA reads as TGCGCCAGCAGCCTTGCGGGCAGGGCGAACACTGAAGCTTTCTTT. Its translation: CASSLAGRANTEAFF.